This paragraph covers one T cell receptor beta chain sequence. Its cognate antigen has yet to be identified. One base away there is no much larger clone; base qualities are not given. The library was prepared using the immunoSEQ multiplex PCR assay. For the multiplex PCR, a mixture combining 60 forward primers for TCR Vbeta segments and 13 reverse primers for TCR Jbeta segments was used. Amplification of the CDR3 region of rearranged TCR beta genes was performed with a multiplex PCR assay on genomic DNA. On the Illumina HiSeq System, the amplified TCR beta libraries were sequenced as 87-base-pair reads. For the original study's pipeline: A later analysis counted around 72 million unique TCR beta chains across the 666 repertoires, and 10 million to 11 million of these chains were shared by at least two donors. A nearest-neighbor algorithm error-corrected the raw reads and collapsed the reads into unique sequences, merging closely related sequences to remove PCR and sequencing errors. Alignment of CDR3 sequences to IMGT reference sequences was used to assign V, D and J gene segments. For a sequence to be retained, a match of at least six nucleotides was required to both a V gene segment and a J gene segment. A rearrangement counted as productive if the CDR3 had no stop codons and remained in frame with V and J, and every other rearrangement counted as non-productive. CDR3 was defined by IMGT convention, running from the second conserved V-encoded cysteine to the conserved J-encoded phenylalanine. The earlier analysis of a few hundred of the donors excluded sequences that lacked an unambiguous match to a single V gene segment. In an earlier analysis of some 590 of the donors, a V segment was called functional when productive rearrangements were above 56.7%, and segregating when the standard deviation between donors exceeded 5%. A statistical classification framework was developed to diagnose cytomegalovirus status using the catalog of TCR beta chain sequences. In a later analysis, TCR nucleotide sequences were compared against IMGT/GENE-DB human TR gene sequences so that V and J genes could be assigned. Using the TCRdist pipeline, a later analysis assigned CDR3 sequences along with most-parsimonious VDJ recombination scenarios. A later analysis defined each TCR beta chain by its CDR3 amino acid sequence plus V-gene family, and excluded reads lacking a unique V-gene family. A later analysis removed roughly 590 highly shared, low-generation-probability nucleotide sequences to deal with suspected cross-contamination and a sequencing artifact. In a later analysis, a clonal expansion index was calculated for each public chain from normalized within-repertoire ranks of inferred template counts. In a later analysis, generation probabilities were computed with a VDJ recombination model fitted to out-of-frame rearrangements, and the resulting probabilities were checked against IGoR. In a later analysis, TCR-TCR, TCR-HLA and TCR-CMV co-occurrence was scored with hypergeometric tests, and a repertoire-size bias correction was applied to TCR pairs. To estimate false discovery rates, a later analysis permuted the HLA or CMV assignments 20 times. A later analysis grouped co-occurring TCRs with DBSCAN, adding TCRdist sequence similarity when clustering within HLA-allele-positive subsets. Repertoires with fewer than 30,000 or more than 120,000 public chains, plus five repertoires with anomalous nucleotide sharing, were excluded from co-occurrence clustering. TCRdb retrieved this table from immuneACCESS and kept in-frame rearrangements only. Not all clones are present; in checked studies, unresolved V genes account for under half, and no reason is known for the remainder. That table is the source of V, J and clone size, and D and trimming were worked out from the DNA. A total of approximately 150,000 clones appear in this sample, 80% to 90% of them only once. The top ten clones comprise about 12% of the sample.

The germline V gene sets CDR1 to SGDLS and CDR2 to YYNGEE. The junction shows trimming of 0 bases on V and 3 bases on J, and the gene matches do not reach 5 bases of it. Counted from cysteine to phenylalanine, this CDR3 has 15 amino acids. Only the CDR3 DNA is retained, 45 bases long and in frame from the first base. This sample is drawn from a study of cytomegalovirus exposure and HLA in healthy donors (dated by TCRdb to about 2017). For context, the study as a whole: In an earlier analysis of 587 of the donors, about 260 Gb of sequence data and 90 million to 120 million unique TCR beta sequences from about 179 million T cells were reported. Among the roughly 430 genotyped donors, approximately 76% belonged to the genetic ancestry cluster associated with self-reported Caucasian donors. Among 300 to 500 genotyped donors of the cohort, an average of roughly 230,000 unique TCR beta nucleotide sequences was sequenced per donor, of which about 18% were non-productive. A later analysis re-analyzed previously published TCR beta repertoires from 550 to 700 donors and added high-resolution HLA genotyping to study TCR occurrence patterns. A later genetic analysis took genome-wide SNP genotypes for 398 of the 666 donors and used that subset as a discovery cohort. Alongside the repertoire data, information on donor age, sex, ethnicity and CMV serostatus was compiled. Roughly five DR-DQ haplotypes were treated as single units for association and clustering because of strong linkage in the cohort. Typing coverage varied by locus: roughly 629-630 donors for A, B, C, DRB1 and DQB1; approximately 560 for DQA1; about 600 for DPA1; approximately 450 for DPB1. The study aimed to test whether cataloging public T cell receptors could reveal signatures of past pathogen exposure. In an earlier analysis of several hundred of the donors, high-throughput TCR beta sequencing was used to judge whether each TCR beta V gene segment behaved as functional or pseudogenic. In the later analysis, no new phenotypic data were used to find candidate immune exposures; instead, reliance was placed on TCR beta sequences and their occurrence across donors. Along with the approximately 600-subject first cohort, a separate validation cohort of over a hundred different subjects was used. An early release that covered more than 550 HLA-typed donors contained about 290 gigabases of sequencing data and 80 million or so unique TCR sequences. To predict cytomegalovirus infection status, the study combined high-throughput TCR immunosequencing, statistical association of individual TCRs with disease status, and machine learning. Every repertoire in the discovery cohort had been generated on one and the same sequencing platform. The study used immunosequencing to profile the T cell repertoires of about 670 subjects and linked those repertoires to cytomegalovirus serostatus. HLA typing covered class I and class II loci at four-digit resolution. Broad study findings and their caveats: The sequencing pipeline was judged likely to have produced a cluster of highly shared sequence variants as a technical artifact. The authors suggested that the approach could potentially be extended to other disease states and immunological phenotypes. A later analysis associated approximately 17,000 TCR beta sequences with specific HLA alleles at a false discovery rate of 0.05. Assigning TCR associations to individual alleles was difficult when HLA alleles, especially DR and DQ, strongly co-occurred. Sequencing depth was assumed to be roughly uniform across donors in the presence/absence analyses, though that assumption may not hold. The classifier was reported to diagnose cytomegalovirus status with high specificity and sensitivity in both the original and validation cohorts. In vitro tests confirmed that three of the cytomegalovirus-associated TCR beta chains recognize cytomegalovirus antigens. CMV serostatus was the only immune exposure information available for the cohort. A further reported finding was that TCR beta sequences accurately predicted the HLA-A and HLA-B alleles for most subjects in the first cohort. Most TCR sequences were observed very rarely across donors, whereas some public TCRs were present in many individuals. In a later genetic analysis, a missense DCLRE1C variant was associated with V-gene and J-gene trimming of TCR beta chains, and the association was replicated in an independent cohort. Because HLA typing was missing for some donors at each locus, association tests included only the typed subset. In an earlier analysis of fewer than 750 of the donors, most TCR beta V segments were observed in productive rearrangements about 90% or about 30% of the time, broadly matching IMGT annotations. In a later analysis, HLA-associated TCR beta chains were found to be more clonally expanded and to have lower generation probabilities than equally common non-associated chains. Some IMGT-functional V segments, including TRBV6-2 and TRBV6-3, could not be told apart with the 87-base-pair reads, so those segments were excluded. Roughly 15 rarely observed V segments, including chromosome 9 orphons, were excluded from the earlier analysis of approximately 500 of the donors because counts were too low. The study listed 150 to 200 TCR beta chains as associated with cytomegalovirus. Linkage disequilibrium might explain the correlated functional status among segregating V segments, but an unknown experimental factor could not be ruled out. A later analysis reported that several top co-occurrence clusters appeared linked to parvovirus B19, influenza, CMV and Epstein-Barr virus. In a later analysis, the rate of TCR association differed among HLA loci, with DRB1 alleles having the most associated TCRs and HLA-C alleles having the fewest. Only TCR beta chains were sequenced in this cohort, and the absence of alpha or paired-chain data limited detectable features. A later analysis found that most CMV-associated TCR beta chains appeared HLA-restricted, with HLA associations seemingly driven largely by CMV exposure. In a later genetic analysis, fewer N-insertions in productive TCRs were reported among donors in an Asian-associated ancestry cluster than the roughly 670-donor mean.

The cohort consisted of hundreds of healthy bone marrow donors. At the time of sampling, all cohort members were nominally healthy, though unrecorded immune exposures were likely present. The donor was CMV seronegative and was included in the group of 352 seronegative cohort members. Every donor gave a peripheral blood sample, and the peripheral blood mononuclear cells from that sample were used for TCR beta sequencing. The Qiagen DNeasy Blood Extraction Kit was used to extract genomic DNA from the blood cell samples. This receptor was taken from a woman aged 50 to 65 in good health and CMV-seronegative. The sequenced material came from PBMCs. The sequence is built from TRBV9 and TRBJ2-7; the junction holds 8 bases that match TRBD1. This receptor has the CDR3 CASSVAPGGNYEQYF. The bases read TGTGCCAGCAGCGTAGCTCCAGGGGGCAACTACGAGCAGTACTTC.